This T cell receptor beta chain originates from a study of beta chain features in type 1 diabetes. Notes on the study in general: Moderate but significant shortening of TCRB CDR3s was recorded in all four CD4+ subsets from Type 1 diabetes patients.

cDNA synthesis used the whole RNA isolate, giving expressed TCRB sequences. The method was immunoSEQ multiplex PCR; TCRdb's version includes in-frame clones alone and lacks a portion of them. The sample holds hundreds of thousands of clones, roughly an eighth seen once. The CDR3 is made up of 17 amino acids. Germline V CDR1 and CDR2: SGHRS, YFSETQ. Between the trimmed V and J ends, which lost 0 bases and 5 bases, there was a span of 20 bases. To note about this clone: The target antigen is unknown.

Sequencing used naive CD4+ T cells from blood. This sequence was found in a man aged 18 to 29 with type 1 diabetes. The chain combines TRBV5-1 with TRBJ1-1; D is possibly TRBD1 (6 bases). For the CDR3, the DNA is TGCGCCAGCAGCTTGGGAGACAGGACCACTCATGGAACTGAAGCTTTCTTT. Translated: CASSLGDRTTHGTEAFF.